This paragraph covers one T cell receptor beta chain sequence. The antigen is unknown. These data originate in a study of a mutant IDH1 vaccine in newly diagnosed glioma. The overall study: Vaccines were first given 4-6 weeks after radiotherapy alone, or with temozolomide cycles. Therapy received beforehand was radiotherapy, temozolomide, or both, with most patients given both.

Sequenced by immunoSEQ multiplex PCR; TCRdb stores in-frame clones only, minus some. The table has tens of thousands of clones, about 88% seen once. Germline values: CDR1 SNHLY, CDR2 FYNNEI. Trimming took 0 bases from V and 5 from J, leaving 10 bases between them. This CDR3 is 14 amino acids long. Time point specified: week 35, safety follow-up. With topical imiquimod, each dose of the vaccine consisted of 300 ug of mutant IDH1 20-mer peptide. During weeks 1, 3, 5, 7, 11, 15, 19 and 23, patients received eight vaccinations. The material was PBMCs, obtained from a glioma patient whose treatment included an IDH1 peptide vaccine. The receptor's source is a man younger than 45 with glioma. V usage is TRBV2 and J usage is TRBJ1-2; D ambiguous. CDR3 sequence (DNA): TGTGCCAGCAGTGAAGCTACAGTCCTTTATGGCTACACCTTC. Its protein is CASSEATVLYGYTF.